The 11 T cell receptor beta chains below all came from one sample that was sequenced in a study of identical twins. TCRdb re-called the 5' RACE reads through MiXCR, storing one row per CDR3 protein. The table shows some 330,000 distinct CDR3 sequences, with approximately 8.8% occurring only once. The sequenced sample consisted of naive T cells sorted from blood. These receptors were obtained from a woman in her forties or fifties in good health.

This clonotype was detected only a few times. The chain is built from TRBV27 and TRBJ2-1; 9 bases match TRBD2. The germline CDR1 and CDR2 sequences are MNHEY and SMNVEV (reference sequence). CDR3 length equals 16 residues. Germline trimming cut 0 bases from V and 7 bases from J; bases unmatched to any gene: 7. The CDR3: CASSLSAGGPRNEQFF. As DNA, the CDR3 is TGTGCCAGCAGTTTATCGGCGGGAGGGCCTAGGAATGAGCAGTTCTTC.

The genes are TRBV12-3 or TRBV12-4 and TRBJ1-1, with TRBD1 as a possible D gene (5 bases). The CDR3 is 13 residues long. V gave up 5 bases and J gave up 7 bases, with 14 bases separating them. DNA of the CDR3: TGTGCCAGCAGTGCTGCCGGGACGGATGAAGCTTTCTTT. It specifies CASSAAGTDEAFF.

The chain employs TRBV7-9 and TRBJ2-7; D is possibly TRBD1 or TRBD2 (6 bases each). The V gene lost 6 bases and the J gene lost 2 bases, with 14 bases spanning the gap. Germline V gene lookup returns CDR1 SEHNR and CDR2 FQNEAQ (reference sequence). This CDR3 has 14 residues. The CDR3 is CASSGGGVPYEQYV. In nucleotides, the CDR3 is TGTGCCAGCAGTGGGGGCGGGGTCCCCTACGAGCAGTACGTC.

In this sample, this clonotype turned up a few times. The CDR3: CASSLFRGLETQYF. CDR3 sequence (DNA): TGTGCCAGCAGCTTATTCAGGGGGCTGGAGACCCAGTACTTC. The chain is built from TRBV7-8 and TRBJ2-5, with 8 bases matching TRBD1. Germline lookup yields CDR1 SGHVS and CDR2 FQNEAQ. Germline trimming cut 2 bases from V and 5 bases from J; bases unmatched to any gene: 4. This CDR3 has 14 residues.

Written as DNA, the CDR3 is TGTGCCACCAAACCCCAGACGGGTTTACAAGAGACCCAGTACTTC. This gives the protein CATKPQTGLQETQYF. The J gene is TRBJ2-5, the V gene TRBV27; D call uncertain. The CDR3 has 15 residues. V gave up 10 bases and J gave up 2 bases, with 20 bases separating them. Germline lookup yields CDR1 MNHEY and CDR2 SMNVEV (reference sequence).

This clonotype was detected a few times. The V and J genes are TRBV30 and TRBJ2-3; 10 nucleotides agree with TRBD2. CDR3 size: 16 residues. Looked up from germline, CDR1 is GTSNPN and CDR2 is SVGIG (reference sequence). The trim removed 0 bases at V and 0 bases at J, leaving 3 bases unmatched. For the CDR3, the DNA is TGTGCCTGGAGTGTACCGACTAGCGGGAGCACAGATACGCAGTATTTT. This translates into CAWSVPTSGSTDTQYF.

This clonotype was picked up many times. The chain recombines TRBV5-1 with TRBJ2-1; a weak D match, TRBD1 (6 bases). Germline CDR1 and CDR2: SGHRS and YFSETQ. The CDR3 runs to 14 residues. Trimming removed 2 bases at V and 7 bases at J, with 13 bases between. In DNA, the CDR3 is TGCGCCAGCAGCTTAAGGGGGAAGGGGAATGAGCAGTTCTTC. Its translation: CASSLRGKGNEQFF. Full variable domain (missing parts from reference TRBV5-1 and TRBJ2-1): KAGVTQTPRYLIKTRGQQVTLSCSPISGHRSVSWYQQTPGQGLQFLFEYFSETQRNKGNFPGRFSGRQFSNSRSEMNVSTLELGDSALYLCASSLRGKGNEQFFGPGTRLTVL.

This clonotype has ten or more counts. The chain recombines TRBV2 with TRBJ1-1; D unresolved. Per germline, CDR1 SNHLY and CDR2 FYNNEI. V shed 6 bases and J shed 0 bases, with 11 bases lying between them. The CDR3 has 14 residues. The CDR3 reads CASRSDGLNTEAFF. The CDR3 DNA reads as TGTGCCAGCAGATCGGACGGCTTGAACACTGAAGCTTTCTTT.

There are a few counts of this clonotype. The rearrangement uses TRBV7-9 and TRBJ2-1; TRBD1 or TRBD2 may be the D gene (5 bases each). The CDR3 is made up of 10 amino acids. The germline V gene has CDR1 SEHNR and CDR2 FQNEAQ (reference sequence). V was trimmed by 8 bases and J by 6 bases, leaving 5 bases between them. The CDR3: CASGTNEQFF. CDR3 bases: TGTGCCAGCGGGACCAATGAGCAGTTCTTC. The full variable domain, with the rest looked up from reference TRBV7-9 and TRBJ2-1, is DTGVSQNPRHKITKRGQNVTFRCDPISEHNRLYWYRQTLGQGPEFLTYFQNEAQLEKSRLLSDRFSAERPKGSFSTLEIQRTEQGDSAMYLCASGTNEQFFGPGTRLTVL.

On this clonotype: No conserved phenylalanine or tryptophan ends this CDR3, so it is likely a read error. The chain links TRBV11-2 to TRBJ2-3; D uncertain. V was shortened by 3 bases and J by 0 bases, with 10 bases between the two germline ends. CDR1 is SGHAT, CDR2 FQNNGV, per germline. This CDR3 is 15 amino acids long. The CDR3 loop is CASSLAVLSTDTQYS. The CDR3 DNA sequence: TGTGCCAGCAGCTTGGCGGTCCTAAGCACAGATACGCAGTATTCT.

There are many counts of this clonotype. This chain uses TRBV7-6 with TRBJ2-2; D is ambiguous. Germline CDR1 and CDR2: SGHVS and FNYEAQ. This CDR3 contains 14 residues. V was clipped by 7 bases and J by 5 bases, with 14 bases between them. In DNA, the CDR3 is TGTGCCAGCACCGGGCCCTCAGTAACCGGGGAGCTGTTTTTT. It translates to CASTGPSVTGELFF.